Listed here is a single T cell receptor beta chain. In the original analysis: Reference gene primer amplification gave nucleated cell count estimates. Some clones are missing from TCRdb's copy, which holds only in-frame ones; the method was immunoSEQ multiplex PCR. V and J calls and clone size are as listed in that table; D and trimming were resolved from the DNA. The table includes 190,000 or so clones, roughly 84% detected once. The data belong to a study of blood T cell repertoires in COVID-19. Study-wide background: The cDNA or gDNA used as material had been derived from T cells, B-cell-depleted T cells, or PBMCs.

The CDR3 loop spans 13 amino acids. Trimming left V 5 bases short and J 7 bases short, with 15 bases between. The genes are TRBV12-3 or TRBV12-4 and TRBJ2-7; possibly TRBD1 for D (6 bases). What was sequenced was peripheral blood. The clonotype was recovered from a woman older than 75 with acute or convalescent COVID-19. The CDR3 region has the DNA TGTGCCAGCAGTCTCGACAGGTTTGGGGAGCAGTACTTC. It encodes CASSLDRFGEQYF.